The T cell receptor (beta chain) described here comes from a study of shared clonotypes between healthy human individuals. The authors loaded around 200 ng DNA, 30,000 to 35,000 T cell genomes, into sorted-subset replicate PCRs. The protocol was immunoSEQ multiplex PCR, while the TCRdb copy is restricted to in-frame clones and leaves out a portion. Of about 2.4 million clones detected, around nine tenths appear once; the ten largest clones hold more than 0.12%. Donors, healthy HIV-negative adults, lacked recent acute infections or vaccinations. Notes on this clone: Its specificity is not known.

The CDR3 sequence is 13 residues long. CDR1 is SGDLS and CDR2 is YYNGEE in the germline V gene. Trimming removed 0 bases from V and 7 bases from J, with 11 bases in between. Study outcomes and limitations: Larger richness was generally estimated for naive than memory subsets.

The specimen was naive CD4+ T cells sorted from blood. Subset noted: CD45RA+ positively selected. This clonotype originated in a man aged 18-30 years in good health. The gene calls are TRBV9 and TRBJ2-7; D unclear. The CDR3 nucleotides read TGTGCCAGCAGCGTAGTCGGCCTGGGGGAGCAGTACTTC. Encoded protein: CASSVVGLGEQYF.